The clone carrying this T cell receptor beta chain has more than one count but fewer than ten. The data were obtained in a study of blood T cell repertoires in COVID-19. At the level of the study: From T cells, B-cell-depleted T cells, or PBMCs came the material, which was cDNA or gDNA.

In the authors' methods: Amplifying reference gene primers gave estimates of nucleated cell counts. TCRdb's copy holds only in-frame clones and misses some; the assay was immunoSEQ multiplex PCR. The DNA gave D and trimming, while V, J and clone size come from that table. The sample lists 50,000 to 65,000 clones; 70% to 90% were seen once. CDR1 MNHEY and CDR2 SMNVEV come from the germline V gene (reference sequence). V was clipped by 4 bases and J by 5 bases; unmatched bases: 10. This CDR3 spans 15 amino acids. The receptor comes from a man between 35 and 55 years old with active COVID-19. Sequenced input: peripheral blood. This chain links TRBV27 with TRBJ1-2, with TRBD1 matching 7 bases. The CDR3 reads CASSSPSTGSYGYTF. In DNA, the CDR3 is TGTGCCAGCAGTTCTCCCTCGACAGGGTCGTATGGCTACACCTTC.